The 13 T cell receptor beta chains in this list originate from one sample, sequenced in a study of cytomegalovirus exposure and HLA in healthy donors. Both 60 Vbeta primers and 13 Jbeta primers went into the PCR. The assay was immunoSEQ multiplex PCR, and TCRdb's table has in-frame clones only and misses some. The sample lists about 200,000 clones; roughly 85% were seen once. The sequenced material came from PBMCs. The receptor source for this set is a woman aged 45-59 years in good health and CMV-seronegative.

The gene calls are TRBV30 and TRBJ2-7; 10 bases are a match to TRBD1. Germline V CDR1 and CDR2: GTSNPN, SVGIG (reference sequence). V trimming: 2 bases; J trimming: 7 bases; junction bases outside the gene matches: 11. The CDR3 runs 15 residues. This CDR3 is CAWSYKGTGEREQYF. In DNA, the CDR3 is TGTGCCTGGAGTTACAAGGGGACAGGGGAAAGGGAGCAGTACTTC. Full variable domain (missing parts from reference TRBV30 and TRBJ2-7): SQTIHQWPATLVQPVGSPLSLECTVEGTSNPNLYWYRQAAGRGLQLLFYSVGIGQISSEVPQNLSASRPQDRQFILSSKKLLLSDSGFYLCAWSYKGTGEREQYFGPGTRLTVT.

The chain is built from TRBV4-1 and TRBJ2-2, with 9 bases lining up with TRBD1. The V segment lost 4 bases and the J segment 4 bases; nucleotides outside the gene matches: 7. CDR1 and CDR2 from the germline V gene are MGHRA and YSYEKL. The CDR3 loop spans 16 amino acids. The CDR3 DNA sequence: TGCGCCAGCAGCCCCCAGACAGGGGGTTTCACCGGGGAGCTGTTTTTT. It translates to CASSPQTGGFTGELFF.

CDR3 sequence: CASSSGQGLMNTEAFF. DNA of the CDR3: TGTGCCAGCAGCTCGGGACAAGGGTTGATGAACACTGAAGCTTTCTTT. J is TRBJ1-1 and V is TRBV7-8; weak D call: TRBD1 (6 bases). The V end lost 4 bases, the J end lost 0 bases, and 15 bases lay between the germline ends. Germline V gene data show CDR1 as SGHVS and CDR2 as FQNEAQ. This CDR3 region has 16 residues.

The CDR3 spells CASSLAAGVGYGYTF. The DNA of the CDR3 is TGTGCCAGCAGCTTAGCGGCAGGGGTCGGCTATGGCTACACCTTC. The chain recombines TRBV7-8 with TRBJ1-2; perhaps TRBD1 as D (6 bases). Trimming cost V 0 bases and J 4 bases, with 12 bases left between them. Looked up from germline, CDR1 is SGHVS and CDR2 is FQNEAQ. The CDR3 has 15 residues.

CDR3 nucleotides: TGTGCCTGGAGTGTTATGGGGGGGTCCAATCAGCCCCAGCATTTT. Translating it yields CAWSVMGGSNQPQHF. The V and J genes are TRBV30 and TRBJ1-5; possibly TRBD1 for D (5 bases). The V gene lost 0 bases and the J gene lost 3 bases, with 12 bases spanning the gap. Germline values: CDR1 GTSNPN, CDR2 SVGIG (reference sequence). The CDR3 sequence is 15 residues long. The entire variable domain, with the rest obtained from reference TRBV30 and TRBJ1-5, is as follows: SQTIHQWPATLVQPVGSPLSLECTVEGTSNPNLYWYRQAAGRGLQLLFYSVGIGQISSEVPQNLSASRPQDRQFILSSKKLLLSDSGFYLCAWSVMGGSNQPQHFGDGTRLSIL.

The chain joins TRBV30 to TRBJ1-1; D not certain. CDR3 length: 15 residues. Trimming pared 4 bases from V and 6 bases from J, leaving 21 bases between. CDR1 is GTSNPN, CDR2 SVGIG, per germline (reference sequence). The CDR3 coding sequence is TGTGCCTGGATACCTCGGGAGGGATCTGGAGCTGAAGCTTTCTTT. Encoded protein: CAWIPREGSGAEAFF.

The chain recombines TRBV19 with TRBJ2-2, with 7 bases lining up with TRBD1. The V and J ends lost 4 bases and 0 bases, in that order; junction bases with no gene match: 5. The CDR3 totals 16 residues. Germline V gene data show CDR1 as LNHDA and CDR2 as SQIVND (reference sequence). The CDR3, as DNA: TGTGCCAGTAGTACAGGACAGGAATCGAACACCGGGGAGCTGTTTTTT. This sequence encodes CASSTGQESNTGELFF.

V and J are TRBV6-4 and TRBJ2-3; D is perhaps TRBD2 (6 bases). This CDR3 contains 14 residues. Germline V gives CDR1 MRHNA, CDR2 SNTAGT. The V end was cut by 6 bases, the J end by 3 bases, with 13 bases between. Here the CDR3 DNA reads TGTGCCAGCAGCCGGGAGTTAGTGACAGATACGCAGTATTTT. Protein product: CASSRELVTDTQYF.

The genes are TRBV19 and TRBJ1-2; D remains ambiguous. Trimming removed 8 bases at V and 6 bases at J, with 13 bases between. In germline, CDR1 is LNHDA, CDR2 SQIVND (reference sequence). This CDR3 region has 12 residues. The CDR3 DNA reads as TGTGCCAGTCACCTGGAGGGAAATGGCTACACCTTC. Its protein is CASHLEGNGYTF.

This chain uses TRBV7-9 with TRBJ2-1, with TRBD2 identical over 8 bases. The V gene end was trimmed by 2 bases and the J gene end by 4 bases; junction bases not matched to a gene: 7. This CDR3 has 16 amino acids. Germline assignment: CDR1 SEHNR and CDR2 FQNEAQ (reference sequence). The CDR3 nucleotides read TGTGCCAGCAGCTTACTGAGCGGGAGTGTTTACAATGAGCAGTTCTTC. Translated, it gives CASSLLSGSVYNEQFF.

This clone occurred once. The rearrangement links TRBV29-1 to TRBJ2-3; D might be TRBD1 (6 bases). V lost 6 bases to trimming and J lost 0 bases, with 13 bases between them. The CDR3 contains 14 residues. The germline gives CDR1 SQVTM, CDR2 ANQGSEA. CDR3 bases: TGCAGCGTCAGGGGCCGACCCAGCACAGATACGCAGTATTTT. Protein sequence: CSVRGRPSTDTQYF.

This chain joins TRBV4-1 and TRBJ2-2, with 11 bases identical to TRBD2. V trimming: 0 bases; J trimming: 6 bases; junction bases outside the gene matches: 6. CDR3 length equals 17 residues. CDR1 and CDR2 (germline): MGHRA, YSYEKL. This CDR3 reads CASSQEKLAGEAGELFF. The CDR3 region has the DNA TGCGCCAGCAGCCAAGAAAAACTAGCGGGAGAAGCCGGGGAGCTGTTTTTT.

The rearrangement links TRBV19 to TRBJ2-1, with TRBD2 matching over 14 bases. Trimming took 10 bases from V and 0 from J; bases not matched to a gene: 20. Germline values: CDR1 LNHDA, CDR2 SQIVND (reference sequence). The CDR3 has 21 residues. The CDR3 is CATRTVPGTSGSRSSYNEQFF. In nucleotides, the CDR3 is TGTGCCACTCGGACAGTCCCTGGGACTAGCGGGAGTAGGAGCTCCTACAATGAGCAGTTCTTC.